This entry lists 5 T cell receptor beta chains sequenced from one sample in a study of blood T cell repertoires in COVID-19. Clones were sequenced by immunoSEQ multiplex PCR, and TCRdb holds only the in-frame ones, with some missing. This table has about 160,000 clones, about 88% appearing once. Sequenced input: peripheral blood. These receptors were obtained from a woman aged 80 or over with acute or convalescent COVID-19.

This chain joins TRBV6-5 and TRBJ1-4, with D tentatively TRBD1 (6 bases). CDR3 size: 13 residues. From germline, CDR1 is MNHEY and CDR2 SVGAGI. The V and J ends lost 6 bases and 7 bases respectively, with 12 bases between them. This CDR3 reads CASSQGRGEKLFF. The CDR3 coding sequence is TGTGCCAGCAGCCAGGGGCGCGGTGAAAAACTGTTTTTT.

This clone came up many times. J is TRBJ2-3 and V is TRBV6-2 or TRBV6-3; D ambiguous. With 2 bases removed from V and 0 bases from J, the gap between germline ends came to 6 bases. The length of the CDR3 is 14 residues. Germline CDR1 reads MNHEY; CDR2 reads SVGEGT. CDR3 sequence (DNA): TGTGCCAGCAGTTACGATACTAGCACAGATACGCAGTATTTT. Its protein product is CASSYDTSTDTQYF.

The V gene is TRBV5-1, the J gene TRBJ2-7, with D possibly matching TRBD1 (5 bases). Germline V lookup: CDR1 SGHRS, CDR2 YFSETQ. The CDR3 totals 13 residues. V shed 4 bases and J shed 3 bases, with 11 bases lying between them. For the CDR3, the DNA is TGCGCCAGCAGCGCAGGGTTTAACTACGAGCAGTACTTC. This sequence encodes CASSAGFNYEQYF.

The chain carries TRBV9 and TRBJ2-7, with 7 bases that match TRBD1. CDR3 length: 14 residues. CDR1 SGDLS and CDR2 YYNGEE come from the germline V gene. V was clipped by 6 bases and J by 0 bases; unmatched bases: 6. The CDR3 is CASNEGASSYEQYF. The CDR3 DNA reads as TGTGCCAGCAATGAGGGGGCCAGCTCCTACGAGCAGTACTTC.

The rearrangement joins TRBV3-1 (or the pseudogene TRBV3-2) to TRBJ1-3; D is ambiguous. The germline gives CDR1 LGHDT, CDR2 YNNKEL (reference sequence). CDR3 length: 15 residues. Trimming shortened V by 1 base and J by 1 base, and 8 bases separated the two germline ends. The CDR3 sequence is CASSQGGGSGNTIYF. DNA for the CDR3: TGTGCCAGCAGCCAAGGGGGAGGTTCTGGAAACACCATATATTTT.